This T cell receptor beta chain was retrieved from a study of T cells in Graves' hyperthyroidism and ophthalmopathy. V lost 2 bases, J lost 0 bases, and 11 bases lay in between. Germline loops: CDR1 LNHNV, CDR2 YYDKDF (reference sequence). The CDR3 loop spans 15 amino acids. The table lists this clonotype with many counts. Amplified TCR beta CDR3 regions came from RNA transcripts. HTBI primers drove first-round RT-PCR of the TCR CDR3. TCRdb passed the multiplex PCR reads through MiXCR, listing each CDR3 protein once. The sample lists hundreds of thousands of distinct CDR3 sequences; under 20% were seen once.

This chain links TRBV15 with TRBJ2-7; D remains unclear. Sequencing was carried out using blood. This clonotype originated in a woman aged 25 to 39 with Graves' hyperthyroidism. Here the CDR3 reads CATSRPEYRSYEQYF. DNA of the CDR3: TGTGCCACCAGCAGACCAGAGTACCGCTCCTACGAGCAGTACTTC.